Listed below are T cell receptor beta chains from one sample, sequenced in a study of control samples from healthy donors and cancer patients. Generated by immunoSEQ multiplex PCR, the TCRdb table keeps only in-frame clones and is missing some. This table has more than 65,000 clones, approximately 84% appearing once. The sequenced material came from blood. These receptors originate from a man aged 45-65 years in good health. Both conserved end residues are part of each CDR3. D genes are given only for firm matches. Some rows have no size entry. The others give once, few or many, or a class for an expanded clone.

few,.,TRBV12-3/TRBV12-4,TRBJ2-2,TGTGCCAGTCAGACCTCGAACACCGGGGAGCTGTTTTTT,CASQTSNTGELFF
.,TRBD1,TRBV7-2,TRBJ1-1,TGTGCCAGCAGCCCACAGGGGGCCGGCACTGAAGCTTTCTTT,CASSPQGAGTEAFF
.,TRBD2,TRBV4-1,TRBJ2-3,TGCGCCAGCAGCCAAGAATCACCGACGGGACTAGCGGGAGCGTCAGATACGCAGTATTTT,CASSQESPTGLAGASDTQYF
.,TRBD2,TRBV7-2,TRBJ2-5,TGTGCCAGCAGCTTAGCTGGACTAGCGGGAGGGGAGACCCAGTACTTC,CASSLAGLAGGETQYF
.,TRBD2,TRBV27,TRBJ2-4,TGTGCCAGCAGTTTTTCCCGGGAGGGCATTCAGTACTTC,CASSFSREGIQYF
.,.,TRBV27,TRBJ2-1,TGTGCCAGCAGTTTAAAGAGCTCCTACAATGAGCAGTTCTTC,CASSLKSSYNEQFF
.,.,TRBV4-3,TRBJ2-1,TGCGCCAGCAGCCAGGACCCCTTTTCCCCCTCCTACAATGAGCAGTTCTTC,CASSQDPFSPSYNEQFF
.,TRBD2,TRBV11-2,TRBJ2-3,TGTGCCAGCAGGCGACAGGGGATGACTAGCGGGAGCACAGATACGCAGTATTTT,CASRRQGMTSGSTDTQYF
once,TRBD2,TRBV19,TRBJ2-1,TGTGCCAGTAGTATAGAGAAAGCGGGAGGGATATTGTTCTTC,CASSIEKAGGILFF
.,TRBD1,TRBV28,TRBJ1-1,TGTGCCAGCAGGTGGACAGGCGGAGGGGGAGCTTTCTTT,CASRWTGGGGAFF